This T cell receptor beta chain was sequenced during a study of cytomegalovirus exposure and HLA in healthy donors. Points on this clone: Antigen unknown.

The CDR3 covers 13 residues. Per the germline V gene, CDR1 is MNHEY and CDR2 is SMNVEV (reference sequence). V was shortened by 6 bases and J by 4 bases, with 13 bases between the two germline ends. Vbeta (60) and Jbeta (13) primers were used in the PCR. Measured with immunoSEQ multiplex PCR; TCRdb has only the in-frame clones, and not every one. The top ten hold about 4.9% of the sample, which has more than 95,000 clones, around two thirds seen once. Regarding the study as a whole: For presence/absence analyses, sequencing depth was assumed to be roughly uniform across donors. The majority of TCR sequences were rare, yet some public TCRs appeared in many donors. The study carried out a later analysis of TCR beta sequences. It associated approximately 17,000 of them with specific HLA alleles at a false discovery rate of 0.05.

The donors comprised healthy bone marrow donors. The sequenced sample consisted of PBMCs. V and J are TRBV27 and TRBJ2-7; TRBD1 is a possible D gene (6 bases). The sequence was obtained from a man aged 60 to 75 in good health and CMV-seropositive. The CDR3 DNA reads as TGTGCCAGCAGGGAACAGGGTAAATACGAGCAGTACTTC. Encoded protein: CASREQGKYEQYF.